Below, 19 T cell receptor beta chains from the same sample are listed, as sequenced in a study of blood T cells in healthy people across ages. The use of a sample-barcoded 5' primer and a J-beta primer mix characterized a second PCR of about 7 to 12 cycles. MiXCR was run by TCRdb on the 5' RACE reads, yielding one entry per CDR3 protein. This table has approximately 600,000 distinct CDR3 sequences, roughly 50% appearing once. Sequenced: blood. The receptors shown here come from a man aged 60 to 69 in good health.

This chain links TRBV5-1 with TRBJ2-1, with D perhaps being TRBD1 or TRBD2 (6 bases each). The CDR3 totals 14 residues. Trimming cost V 6 bases and J 6 bases, with 16 bases left between them. The germline CDR1 and CDR2 sequences are SGHRS and YFSETQ. The CDR3 loop is CASTPDRAGNEQFF. The CDR3 nucleotides are TGCGCCAGCACCCCGGACAGAGCGGGCAATGAGCAGTTCTTC.

V gene TRBV20-1 combines with J gene TRBJ2-1, with no clear D. The CDR3 totals 13 residues. Germline V CDR1 and CDR2: DFQATT, SNEGSKA (reference sequence). Trimming took off 3 bases at V and 7 bases at J, with 13 bases between the two ends. CDR3 DNA: TGCAGTGCTAGTGCTGGGGTGTTAAATGAGCAGTTCTTC. Translating gives CSASAGVLNEQFF.

V and J are TRBV7-2 and TRBJ2-3; D gene ambiguous. Germline V gives CDR1 SGHTA, CDR2 FQGNSA. The CDR3 is 16 residues long. Trimming cost V 5 bases and J 8 bases, with 23 bases left between them. Written as DNA, the CDR3 is TGTGCCAGCAGCAGAGAGCTTGCGCAGCGCCGAGGTACGCAGTATTTT. Residues: CASSRELAQRRGTQYF.

The chain combines TRBV25-1 with TRBJ2-4; D call uncertain. The J call may be incorrect, as the DNA end agrees better with TRBJ2-5. Germline-derived CDR1 and CDR2 are MGHDK and SYGVNS. The CDR3 loop spans 12 amino acids. CDR3 protein: CASIASQETQYF. DNA for the CDR3: TGTGCCAGCATAGCCAGTCAAGAGACCCAGTACTTC.

This clonotype appeared a few times. This rearrangement joins TRBV20-1 to TRBJ2-7, with 7 bases fitting TRBD1. Germline loops: CDR1 DFQATT, CDR2 SNEGSKA (reference sequence). Losses at the gene ends were 5 bases for V and 2 bases for J; bases not matched to a gene: 0. There are 11 residues in the CDR3. Here the CDR3 DNA reads TGCAGTGCTGGACAGGCCTACGAGCAGTACTTC. This sequence encodes CSAGQAYEQYF.

This chain connects TRBV20-1 to TRBJ2-1; 8 bases agree with TRBD2. This CDR3 has 16 residues. The J segment lost 6 bases and the V segment lost 0 bases, leaving 10 bases of the junction unmatched. Germline V gene lookup returns CDR1 DFQATT and CDR2 SNEGSKA (reference sequence). The CDR3 loop is CSAREYERGLGNEQFF. The CDR3 DNA follows: TGCAGTGCTAGAGAGTACGAGCGGGGGCTGGGCAATGAGCAGTTCTTC.

The rearrangement uses TRBV9 and TRBJ2-3; 12 nucleotides align to TRBD2. The germline V gene has CDR1 SGDLS and CDR2 YYNGEE. The CDR3 runs 16 residues. V lost 1 base and J lost 0; bases outside the gene matches: 0. The chain's CDR3 is CASSVTSGGSTDTQYF. Written as DNA, the CDR3 is TGTGCCAGCAGCGTAACTAGCGGGGGGAGCACAGATACGCAGTATTTT.

This clonotype has a handful of counts. The V and J genes are TRBV5-1 and TRBJ2-1; TRBD2 is a possible D gene (5 bases). The CDR3 is made up of 15 amino acids. Germline assignment: CDR1 SGHRS and CDR2 YFSETQ. With 4 bases removed from V and 1 base from J, the gap between germline ends came to 12 bases. CDR3 DNA sequence: TGCGCCAGCAGCGAGGGATGGAGTTCCTACAATGAGCAGTTCTTC. Translated, it gives CASSEGWSSYNEQFF.

As regards this clonotype: Germline and junction disagree at one end, which may indicate a read error. The CDR3 sequence: CATQGAGANVLTF. The CDR3 DNA is TGCGCCACTCAGGGAGCCGGGGCCAACGTCCTGACTTTC. The chain combines TRBV24-1 with TRBJ2-6; D is tentatively TRBD1 or TRBD2 (5 bases each). CDR3 size: 13 residues. Germline CDR1 KGHDR, CDR2 SFDVKD.

There are a few counts of this clonotype. The V gene is TRBV5-6, the J gene TRBJ1-1; perhaps TRBD1 as D (6 bases). The CDR3 sequence is 16 residues long. Trimming took off 0 bases at V and 3 bases at J, with 15 bases between the two ends. Germline values: CDR1 SGHDT, CDR2 YYEEEE. CDR3 in amino acids: CASSLVPGGSDTEAFF. Written as DNA, the CDR3 is TGTGCCAGCAGCTTGGTCCCCGGGGGCTCTGACACTGAAGCTTTCTTT.

V is TRBV6-2 or TRBV6-3 and J is TRBJ2-5; tentatively, D is TRBD2 (6 bases). Germline CDR1 reads MNHEY; CDR2 reads SVGEGT. Trimming left V 5 bases short and J 1 base short, with 11 bases between. CDR3 length: 14 amino acids. Written as DNA, the CDR3 is TGTGCCAGCAGTCCTCGGACTACCCAAGAGACCCAGTACTTC. This gives the protein CASSPRTTQETQYF.

This chain links TRBV29-1 with TRBJ2-4; 11 positions agree with TRBD1. Germline V gives CDR1 SQVTM, CDR2 ANQGSEA. J gave up 12 bases and V 3 bases, and 7 bases lay outside the gene matches. This CDR3 contains 13 residues. In DNA form, the CDR3 reads TGCAGCGTTGAGGCCGATGGGACAGGGGGTCAGTACTTC. It yields the protein CSVEADGTGGQYF.

V usage is TRBV25-1 and J usage is TRBJ2-5; 10 bases agree with TRBD1. The germline gives CDR1 MGHDK, CDR2 SYGVNS. V was clipped by 2 bases and J by 5 bases; unmatched bases: 5. The CDR3 is 15 amino acids. CDR3 sequence reads: CASSEGDRGWETQYF. For the CDR3, the DNA is TGTGCCAGCAGTGAAGGGGACAGGGGATGGGAGACCCAGTACTTC.

This clonotype occurred once. This rearrangement joins TRBV12-3 or TRBV12-4 to TRBJ2-3; D might be TRBD1 (6 bases). The CDR3 has 15 amino acids. V shed 6 bases and J shed 0 bases, with 13 bases lying between them. The CDR3 region has the DNA TGTGCCAGCAGGCCCAGGGGTTCTAGCACAGATACGCAGTATTTT. It encodes CASRPRGSSTDTQYF.

The chain joins TRBV29-1 to TRBJ2-3; weak D call: TRBD1 (5 bases). The V gene lost 0 bases and the J gene lost 2 bases, with 6 bases spanning the gap. The germline V gene encodes CDR1 SQVTM and CDR2 ANQGSEA. The CDR3 length is 13 residues. The CDR3 region is CSVEEGATDTQYF. CDR3 DNA sequence: TGCAGCGTTGAAGAAGGGGCCACAGATACGCAGTATTTT.

This rearrangement joins TRBV20-1 to TRBJ2-7; 14 bases are a match to TRBD2. Trimming took 5 bases from V and 7 from J; bases not matched to a gene: 10. The germline CDR1 and CDR2 sequences are DFQATT and SNEGSKA (reference sequence). The CDR3 extends over 15 amino acids. The DNA of the CDR3 is TGCAGTGCTGGGAGACTAGCGGGGGGGACACAGGAGCAGTACTTC. Translating gives CSAGRLAGGTQEQYF.

This rearrangement joins TRBV4-1 to TRBJ2-3; no reliable D call. Deletions cut 1 base from V and 1 base from J, with 6 bases between. Germline CDR1 and CDR2: MGHRA and YSYEKL. This CDR3 is 14 amino acids long. The DNA of the CDR3 is TGCGCCAGCAGCCAAGGAAGCGGCACAGATACGCAGTATTTT. It translates to CASSQGSGTDTQYF.

In this sample, this clonotype turned up once. The chain employs TRBV6-5 and TRBJ1-2, with D possibly matching TRBD1 (6 bases). CDR1 and CDR2 (germline): MNHEY, SVGAGI. This CDR3 region has 12 residues. Trimming removed 6 bases from V and 5 bases from J, with 10 bases in between. CDR3 DNA sequence: TGTGCCAGCAGCGACAGGCAGTATGGCTACACCTTC. This codes for CASSDRQYGYTF.

The CDR3 sequence is CASSQYLRTGTTSTDTQYF. CDR3 DNA: TGTGCCAGCAGCCAGTACCTAAGGACGGGGACCACTAGCACAGATACGCAGTATTTT. This chain links TRBV4-2 with TRBJ2-3, with D perhaps given as TRBD1 or TRBD2 (5 bases each). V lost 3 bases to trimming and J lost 0 bases, with 22 bases between them. The CDR3 is made up of 19 amino acids. CDR1 and CDR2 from the germline V gene are LGHNA and YNFKEQ.